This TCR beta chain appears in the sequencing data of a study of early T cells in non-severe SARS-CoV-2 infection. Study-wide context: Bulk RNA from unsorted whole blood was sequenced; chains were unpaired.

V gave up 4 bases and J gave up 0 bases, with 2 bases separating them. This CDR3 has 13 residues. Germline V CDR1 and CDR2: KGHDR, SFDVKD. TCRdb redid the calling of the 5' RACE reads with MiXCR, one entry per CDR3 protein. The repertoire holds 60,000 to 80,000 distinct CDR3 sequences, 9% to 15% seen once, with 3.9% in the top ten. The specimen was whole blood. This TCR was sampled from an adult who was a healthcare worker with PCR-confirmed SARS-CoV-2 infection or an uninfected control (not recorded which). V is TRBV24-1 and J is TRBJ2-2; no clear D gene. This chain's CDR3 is CATSEPNTGELFF. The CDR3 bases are TGTGCCACCAGTGAACCGAACACCGGGGAGCTGTTTTTT.